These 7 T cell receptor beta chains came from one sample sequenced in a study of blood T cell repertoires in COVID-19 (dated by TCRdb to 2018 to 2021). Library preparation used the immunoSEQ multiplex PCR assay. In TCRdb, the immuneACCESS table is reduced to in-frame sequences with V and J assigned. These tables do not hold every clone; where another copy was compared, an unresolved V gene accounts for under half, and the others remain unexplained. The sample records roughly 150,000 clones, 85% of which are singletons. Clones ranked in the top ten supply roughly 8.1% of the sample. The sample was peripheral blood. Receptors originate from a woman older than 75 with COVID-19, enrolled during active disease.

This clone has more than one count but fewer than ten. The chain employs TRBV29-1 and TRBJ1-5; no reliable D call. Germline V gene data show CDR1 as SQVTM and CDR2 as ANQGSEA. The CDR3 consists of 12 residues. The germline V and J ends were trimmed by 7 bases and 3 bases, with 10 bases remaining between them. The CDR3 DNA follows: TGCAGCGCCGCCGGGTACAATCAGCCCCAGCATTTT. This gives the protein CSAAGYNQPQHF.

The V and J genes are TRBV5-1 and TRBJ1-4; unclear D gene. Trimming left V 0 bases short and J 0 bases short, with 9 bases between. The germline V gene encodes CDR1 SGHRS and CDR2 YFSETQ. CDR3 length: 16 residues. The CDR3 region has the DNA TGCGCCAGCAGCTTGGATCCGAGAGCAACTAATGAAAAACTGTTTTTT. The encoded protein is CASSLDPRATNEKLFF.

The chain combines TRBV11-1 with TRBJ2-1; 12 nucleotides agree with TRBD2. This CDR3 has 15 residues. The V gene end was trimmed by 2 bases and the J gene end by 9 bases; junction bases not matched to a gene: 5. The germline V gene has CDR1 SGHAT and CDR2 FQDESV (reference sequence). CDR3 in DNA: TGTGCCAGCAGCTTAAGACTAGCGGGAGAGGGTGAGCAGTTCTTC. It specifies CASSLRLAGEGEQFF.

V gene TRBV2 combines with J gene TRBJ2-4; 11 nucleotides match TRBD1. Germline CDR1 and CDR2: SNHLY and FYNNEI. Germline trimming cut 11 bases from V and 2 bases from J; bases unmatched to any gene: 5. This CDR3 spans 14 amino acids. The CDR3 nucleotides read TGTGCCGGACAGGGGGCTCTACCCAAAAACATTCAGTACTTC. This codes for CAGQGALPKNIQYF. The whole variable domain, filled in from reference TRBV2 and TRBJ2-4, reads EPEVTQTPSHQVTQMGQEVILRCVPISNHLYFYWYRQILGQKVEFLVSFYNNEISEKSEIFDDQFSVERPDGSNFTLKIRSTKLEDSAMYFCAGQGALPKNIQYFGAGTRLSVL.

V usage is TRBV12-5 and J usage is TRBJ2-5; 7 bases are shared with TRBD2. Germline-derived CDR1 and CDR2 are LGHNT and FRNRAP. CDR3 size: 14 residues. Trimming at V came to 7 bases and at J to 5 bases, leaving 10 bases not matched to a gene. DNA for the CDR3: TGTGCTAGTGCCGCAGCGGGGTCTTGGGAGACCCAGTACTTC. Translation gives CASAAAGSWETQYF.

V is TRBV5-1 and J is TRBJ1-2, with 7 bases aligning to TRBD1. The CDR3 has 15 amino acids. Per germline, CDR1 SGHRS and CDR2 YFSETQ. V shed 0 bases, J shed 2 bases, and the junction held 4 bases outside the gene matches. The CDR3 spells CASSLVAGGNYGYTF. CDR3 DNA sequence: TGCGCCAGCAGCTTGGTTGCAGGGGGGAACTATGGCTACACCTTC.

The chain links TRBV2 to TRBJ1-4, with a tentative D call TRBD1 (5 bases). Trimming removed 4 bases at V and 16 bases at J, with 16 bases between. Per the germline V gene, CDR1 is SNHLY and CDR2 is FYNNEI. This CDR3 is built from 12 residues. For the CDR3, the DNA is TGTGCCAGCAGTGGGGCCGGGGGGGAAGAGTTTTTT. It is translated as CASSGAGGEEFF. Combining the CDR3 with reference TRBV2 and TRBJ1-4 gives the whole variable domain EPEVTQTPSHQVTQMGQEVILRCVPISNHLYFYWYRQILGQKVEFLVSFYNNEISEKSEIFDDQFSVERPDGSNFTLKIRSTKLEDSAMYFCASSGAGGEEFFGSGTQLSVL.